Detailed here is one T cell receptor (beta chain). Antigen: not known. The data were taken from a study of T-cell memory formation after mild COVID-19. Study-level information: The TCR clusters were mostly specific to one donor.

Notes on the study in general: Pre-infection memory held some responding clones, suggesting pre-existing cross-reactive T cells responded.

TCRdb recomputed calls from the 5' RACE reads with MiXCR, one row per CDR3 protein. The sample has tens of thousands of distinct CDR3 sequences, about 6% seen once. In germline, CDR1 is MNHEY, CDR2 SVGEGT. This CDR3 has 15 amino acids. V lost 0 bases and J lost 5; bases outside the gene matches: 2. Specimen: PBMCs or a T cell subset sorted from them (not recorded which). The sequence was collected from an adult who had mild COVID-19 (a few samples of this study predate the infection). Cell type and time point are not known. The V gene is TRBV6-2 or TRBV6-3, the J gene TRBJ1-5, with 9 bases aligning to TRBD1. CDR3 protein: CASSYSRTGDQPQHF. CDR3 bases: TGTGCCAGCAGTTACTCGAGGACAGGGGATCAGCCCCAGCATTTT.